The T cell receptor (beta chain) under discussion was sequenced for a study of T cell responses to AZD1222 COVID-19 vaccine. Study as a whole: It was second doses at about 4 or about 12 weeks that were pooled.

The table came from immunoSEQ multiplex PCR; TCRdb's copy has only in-frame clones and leaves some out. The table records roughly 260,000 clones, approximately 93% of them present only once. For this clone: No antigen is known for it.

J lost 5 bases, V lost 5 bases, and 0 bases had no gene match. Germline CDR1 and CDR2: MNHNY and SVGAGI (reference sequence). This CDR3 spans 12 amino acids. Regarding the study as a whole: Seropositive at baseline were only a handful of AZD1222 recipients. As reported, nearly half of all spike-specific TCRs target variant regions that are unmutated.

Specimen: peripheral blood, collected on day 0 of AZD1222 vaccination. The clonotype comes from an adult in good health. The rearrangement links TRBV6-6 to TRBJ1-5; 7 nucleotides line up with TRBD1. CDR3 DNA: TGTGCCAGCAGTGGACAGGATCAGCCCCAGCATTTT. The encoded protein is CASSGQDQPQHF.